This T cell receptor (beta chain) is drawn from a study of T cells in Graves' hyperthyroidism and ophthalmopathy. As concerns this clonotype: Its specificity is not known.

Study-level findings and limits: Stable hyperthyroidism and ophthalmopathy were separated using 13 V-J signatures. Ophthalmopathy was identified by the model a median around 6.3 months ahead of onset.

Authors of the study amplified TCR beta CDR3 regions from RNA transcripts. First-round RT-PCR of the TCR CDR3 relied on the HTBI primer set. TCRdb re-derived calls from the multiplex PCR reads in MiXCR, one entry per CDR3 protein. The sample holds around 400,000 distinct CDR3 sequences, 20% to 30% seen once. The V gene lost 0 bases and the J gene lost 1 base, with 6 bases spanning the gap. The CDR3 runs 14 residues. The germline CDR1 and CDR2 sequences are KGHSH and LQKENI. The source of this sequence is a man aged 50 or older with Graves' hyperthyroidism. The sample consisted of blood. V gene TRBV18 combines with J gene TRBJ1-2, with unresolved D. The CDR3: CASSPPTGNYGYTF. CDR3 DNA: TGTGCCAGCTCACCACCGACGGGTAACTATGGCTACACCTTC.